Presented here are 14 T cell receptor beta chains from one specimen sequenced in a study of blood T cell repertoires in COVID-19. The protocol was immunoSEQ multiplex PCR, while the TCRdb copy is restricted to in-frame clones and leaves out a portion. The data show hundreds of thousands of clones, with 70% to 90% seen just once and around 2.2% held by the top ten. Sequencing was performed on peripheral blood. The receptor source for this set is a woman aged 40 to 55 who had recovered from COVID-19.

The chain is built from TRBV12-3 or TRBV12-4 and TRBJ1-1; 8 bases map to TRBD1. The junction had 4 bases not matched to a gene; V was cut back by 6 bases and J by 4 bases. CDR3 length: 13 amino acids. The CDR3 nucleotides read TGTGCCAGCAGCCGGGGACAGGTCACTGAAGCTTTCTTT. As protein: CASSRGQVTEAFF.

With respect to this clone: No DNA is shown, since the ends of the CDR3 on it are uncertain; the CDR3 is the one TCRdb lists. The chain uses TRBV28 and TRBJ2-5; the table's TRBD1 call for D was not verified on the DNA. The V gene's germline CDR1 is MDHEN and CDR2 SYDVKM. The CDR3 comprises 15 residues, both ends counted. CDR3 protein: CASILGDRGRETQYF.

This clone was recorded a few times. J is TRBJ1-2 and V is TRBV30; 8 bases align to TRBD1. There are 15 residues in the CDR3. Germline CDR1 is GTSNPN and CDR2 is SVGIG (reference sequence). Trimming cost V 5 bases and J 0 bases; bases outside gene matches: 8. CDR3 nucleotides: TGTGCCTGGGGAAGGACAGGGTCCCCTAACTATGGCTACACCTTC. The encoded protein is CAWGRTGSPNYGYTF.

This clone was counted once. The rearrangement joins TRBV13 to TRBJ1-2, with TRBD1 identical over 8 bases. CDR3 length equals 16 residues. V dropped 5 bases and J dropped 2; count of bases not matched to a gene: 10. Germline CDR1 and CDR2: PRHDT and FYEKMQ (reference sequence). The CDR3 is CASSPTPGTGNYGYTF. In DNA form, the CDR3 reads TGTGCCAGCAGCCCCACCCCCGGGACAGGCAACTATGGCTACACCTTC. The complete variable domain, with remaining parts taken from reference TRBV13 and TRBJ1-2, reads AAGVIQSPRHLIKEKRETATLKCYPIPRHDTVYWYQQGPGQDPQFLISFYEKMQSDKGSIPDRFSAQQFSDYHSELNMSSLELGDSALYFCASSPTPGTGNYGYTFGSGTRLTVV.

J is TRBJ2-1 and V is TRBV5-6, with 11 bases that match TRBD2. Trimming cost V 2 bases and J 7 bases; bases outside gene matches: 8. This CDR3 region has 16 residues. Looked up from germline, CDR1 is SGHDT and CDR2 is YYEEEE. CDR3 DNA: TGTGCCAGCAGCTTTGTGTTAGCGGGAGGGCCAAATGAGCAGTTCTTC. Protein: CASSFVLAGGPNEQFF.

V and J are TRBV9 and TRBJ1-4, with a possible D match to TRBD1 (6 bases). CDR3 length: 13 amino acids. With 5 bases removed from V and 8 bases from J, the gap between germline ends came to 13 bases. The germline gives CDR1 SGDLS, CDR2 YYNGEE. CDR3 region: CASRRQVPEKLFF. The DNA of the CDR3 is TGTGCCAGCAGACGACAGGTTCCGGAAAAACTGTTTTTT.

This chain uses TRBV9 with TRBJ1-2; 10 bases fit TRBD1. The CDR3 totals 15 residues. V lost 3 bases to trimming and J lost 5 bases; unmatched junction nucleotides: 7. Germline loops: CDR1 SGDLS, CDR2 YYNGEE. CDR3 nucleotides: TGTGCCAGCAGCGCCGCCGGGACAGGGGTTTATGGCTACACCTTC. As protein: CASSAAGTGVYGYTF.

By share of the sample, this clone is medium-sized. The chain links TRBV5-4 to TRBJ1-2, with 8 bases that match TRBD1. After removal of 4 bases from V and 3 bases from J, the junction contained 5 bases not matched to a gene. Germline loops: CDR1 SGHNT, CDR2 YYREEE (reference sequence). There are 14 residues in the CDR3. This chain's CDR3 is CASSQDRDHYGYTF. The CDR3 DNA follows: TGTGCCAGCAGCCAGGACAGGGATCACTATGGCTACACCTTC.

V usage is TRBV24-1 and J usage is TRBJ2-2; D is perhaps TRBD1 (5 bases). Germline CDR1 and CDR2: KGHDR and SFDVKD. CDR3 length: 14 amino acids. Trimming took off 3 bases at V and 2 bases at J, with 6 bases between the two ends. DNA for the CDR3: TGTGCCACCAGTGATGACAGAAACACCGGGGAGCTGTTTTTT. It yields the protein CATSDDRNTGELFF.

This chain links TRBV21-1 with TRBJ2-1; TRBD1 is the table's D call, not checked against the DNA. TRBV21-1 is classified as a pseudogene. CDR3 length: 15 amino acids. CDR3 nucleotide sequence: TGTGCCAGCAGCAAAGCCGCAGGGCCGAGGCATGAGCAGTTCTTC. Its protein product is CASSKAAGPRHEQFF.

The chain recombines TRBV7-2 with TRBJ2-7, with TRBD2 identical over 14 bases. Germline CDR1 reads SGHTA; CDR2 reads FQGNSA. The CDR3 covers 17 residues. Unmatched junction bases numbered 8, after V lost 5 bases and J lost 2 bases. The CDR3 reads CASSPPGLAGVPYEQYF. The DNA for the CDR3 is TGTGCCAGCAGCCCGCCGGGACTAGCGGGAGTCCCCTACGAGCAGTACTTC.

This chain joins TRBV25-1 and TRBJ1-3; 7 nucleotides align to TRBD1. The junction had 2 bases not matched to a gene; V was cut back by 4 bases and J by 2 bases. Germline CDR1 is MGHDK and CDR2 is SYGVNS. CDR3 length: 14 residues. The CDR3, as DNA: TGTGCCAGCAGTGCAACAGGGGCTGGAAACACCATATATTTT. This translates into CASSATGAGNTIYF. Complete variable domain (other parts from reference TRBV25-1 and TRBJ1-3): EADIYQTPRYLVIGTGKKITLECSQTMGHDKMYWYQQDPGMELHLIHYSYGVNSTEKGDLSSESTVSRIRTEHFPLTLESARPSHTSQYLCASSATGAGNTIYFGEGSWLTVV.

This chain links TRBV6-6 with TRBJ2-2; 9 nucleotides line up with TRBD2. Looked up from germline, CDR1 is MNHNY and CDR2 is SVGAGI (reference sequence). This CDR3 has 16 amino acids. Losses at the gene ends were 0 bases for V and 5 bases for J; bases not matched to a gene: 4. CDR3 amino acids: CASSYSGSGSTGELFF. The CDR3 nucleotides are TGTGCCAGCAGTTACTCGGGTAGCGGGAGTACCGGGGAGCTGTTTTTT.

The CDR3 region is CASGFGTGGGTDGYTF. CDR3 DNA: TGTGCTAGTGGTTTTGGGACAGGAGGAGGGACGGATGGCTACACCTTC. The V call is TRBV12-5, the J call TRBJ1-2; TRBD1 matches 8 bases. Germline V gene data show CDR1 as LGHNT and CDR2 as FRNRAP. The CDR3 contains 16 residues. V was clipped by 3 bases and J by 6 bases; unmatched bases: 12.